The present entry profiles one T cell receptor beta chain with its context. Trimming shortened V by 0 bases and J by 7 bases, and 16 bases separated the two germline ends. CDR1 is LGHNA and CDR2 is YSLEER in the germline V gene. The CDR3 is 16 amino acids. This sample is drawn from a study of blood T cell repertoires in COVID-19. Per the original data handling: For nucleated cells, counts were estimated from reference gene primer amplification. Assay: immunoSEQ multiplex PCR; the TCRdb copy retains only in-frame clones and omits some. D and trimming come from the DNA, and the V and J calls and clone size come from that table. The sample lists about 410,000 clones; about 89% were seen once.

The origin of this receptor is a woman aged 35 to 49 with COVID-19, enrolled during active disease. The sample taken for sequencing was peripheral blood. The chain employs TRBV4-3 and TRBJ1-5; perhaps TRBD1 as D (5 bases). CDR3 nucleotide sequence: TGCGCCAGCAGCCAAGATCTTCGACAGTGGAGCCAGCCCCAGCATTTT. Protein product: CASSQDLRQWSQPQHF.